The next 5 T cell receptor beta chains were all read from a single sample in a study of vaccination effects on CD4 cells after COVID-19. Ahead of sequencing, the ViraFEST assay grew antigen-specific CD4+ T cells using viral peptide pools. Following 10 days of culture, CD4+ T cells were isolated. Vaccine administered to participants consisted of two doses of either BNT162b2 or mRNA-1273. Some clones are missing from TCRdb's copy, which holds only in-frame ones; the method was immunoSEQ multiplex PCR. This sample has under 85,000 clones, with more than 60% found just once. Their antigen targets remain unknown. The source was CD4+ T cells from PBMCs cultured with HCoV-OC43 spike peptides, collected after COVID-19 vaccination. Subset specified: HCoV-OC43 spike overlapping peptide pool stimulation. These TCRs come from a human donor who received a COVID-19 vaccine.

The chain links TRBV12-3 or TRBV12-4 to TRBJ1-6; D unclear. Deletions cut 2 bases from V and 8 bases from J, with 7 bases between. The CDR3 is made up of 13 amino acids. CDR3 in amino acids: CASSLTADSPLHF. CDR3 bases: TGTGCCAGCAGTTTAACTGCTGATTCACCCCTCCACTTT.

This clone was seen more than once but under ten times. V usage is TRBV5-1 and J usage is TRBJ1-2; 9 bases are a match to TRBD1. CDR3 length: 15 amino acids. The V gene's germline CDR1 is SGHRS and CDR2 YFSETQ. V lost 4 bases to trimming and J lost 8 bases; unmatched junction nucleotides: 12. CDR3 loop: CASSLIPGQGEGYTF. DNA for the CDR3: TGCGCCAGCAGCCTTATACCGGGACAGGGAGAAGGCTACACCTTC.

This clone has only a few counts. The chain employs TRBV24-1 and TRBJ2-3; no firm D call. Germline values: CDR1 KGHDR, CDR2 SFDVKD. V lost 4 bases and J 0 bases, leaving 7 bases between the germline ends. There are 14 residues in the CDR3. The CDR3 here is CATSDHASTDTQYF. DNA of the CDR3: TGTGCCACCAGTGACCACGCTAGCACAGATACGCAGTATTTT.

The chain recombines TRBV4-3 with TRBJ2-3; 7 positions match TRBD2. The J segment lost 2 bases and the V segment lost 2 bases, leaving 10 bases of the junction unmatched. The CDR3 contains 17 residues. Germline CDR1 is LGHNA and CDR2 is YSLEER. The CDR3 spells CASSQRYRGGITDTQYF. The CDR3 nucleotides are TGCGCCAGCAGCCAAAGGTATCGCGGGGGTATCACAGATACGCAGTATTTT.

This chain connects TRBV30 to TRBJ1-1; D not certain. The CDR3 is 13 amino acids. The germline gives CDR1 GTSNPN, CDR2 SVGIG (reference sequence). V shed 1 base and J shed 4 bases, with 10 bases lying between them. Here the CDR3 reads CAWSEGLSTEAFF. The DNA of the CDR3 is TGTGCCTGGAGTGAGGGCCTAAGCACTGAAGCTTTCTTT.